The next 4 T cell receptor beta chains were all read from a single sample in a study of T cell changes during pregnancy in multiple sclerosis (dated by TCRdb to the late 2010s). Library preparation was by the immunoSEQ multiplex PCR assay. In TCRdb, the immuneACCESS table is reduced to in-frame sequences with V and J assigned. These tables do not hold every clone; where another copy was compared, an unresolved V gene accounts for under half, and the others remain unexplained. This sample lists 55,000 to 95,000 clones; over 85% were detected once. The ten largest clones capture 2% to 2.5% of the sample. Sample: peripheral blood, taken in the second trimester of pregnancy. Receptor source: a female donor in good health, enrolled as a control in a pregnancy study.

The chain carries TRBV6-5 and TRBJ2-7; the D gene is possibly TRBD1 (5 bases). CDR1 and CDR2 from the germline V gene are MNHEY and SVGAGI. V was clipped by 9 bases and J by 3 bases, with 15 bases between them. CDR3 length: 13 residues. Here the CDR3 reads CASSVYQGYEQYF. DNA for the CDR3: TGTGCCAGTAGTGTTTATCAGGGCTACGAGCAGTACTTC.

The V and J genes are TRBV5-1 and TRBJ1-6; TRBD1 agrees at 9 bases. Germline CDR1 SGHRS, CDR2 YFSETQ. The CDR3 consists of 13 residues. With V trimmed by 5 bases and J by 7 bases, 1 base remained unmatched. CDR3 nucleotide sequence: TGCGCCAGCAGGGGACAGGGAAATTCACCCCTCCACTTT. It codes for CASRGQGNSPLHF. The full variable domain, completed using reference TRBV5-1 and TRBJ1-6, is KAGVTQTPRYLIKTRGQQVTLSCSPISGHRSVSWYQQTPGQGLQFLFEYFSETQRNKGNFPGRFSGRQFSNSRSEMNVSTLELGDSALYLCASRGQGNSPLHFGNGTRLTVT.

The V gene is TRBV6-5, the J gene TRBJ1-1; D ambiguous. V lost 0 bases to trimming and J lost 0 bases, with 8 bases between them. The CDR3 spans 15 residues. Germline CDR1 is MNHEY and CDR2 is SVGAGI. CDR3 coding DNA: TGTGCCAGCAGTTACTCGGGAGGAATGAACACTGAAGCTTTCTTT. The encoded protein is CASSYSGGMNTEAFF.

This chain connects TRBV2 to TRBJ2-2; TRBD1 agrees at 10 bases. From germline, CDR1 is SNHLY and CDR2 FYNNEI. With V trimmed by 8 bases and J by 4 bases, 4 bases remained unmatched. The length of the CDR3 is 14 residues. CDR3 residues: CASGDRGPTGELFF. The CDR3 DNA is TGTGCCAGCGGGGACAGGGGACCCACCGGGGAGCTGTTTTTT.